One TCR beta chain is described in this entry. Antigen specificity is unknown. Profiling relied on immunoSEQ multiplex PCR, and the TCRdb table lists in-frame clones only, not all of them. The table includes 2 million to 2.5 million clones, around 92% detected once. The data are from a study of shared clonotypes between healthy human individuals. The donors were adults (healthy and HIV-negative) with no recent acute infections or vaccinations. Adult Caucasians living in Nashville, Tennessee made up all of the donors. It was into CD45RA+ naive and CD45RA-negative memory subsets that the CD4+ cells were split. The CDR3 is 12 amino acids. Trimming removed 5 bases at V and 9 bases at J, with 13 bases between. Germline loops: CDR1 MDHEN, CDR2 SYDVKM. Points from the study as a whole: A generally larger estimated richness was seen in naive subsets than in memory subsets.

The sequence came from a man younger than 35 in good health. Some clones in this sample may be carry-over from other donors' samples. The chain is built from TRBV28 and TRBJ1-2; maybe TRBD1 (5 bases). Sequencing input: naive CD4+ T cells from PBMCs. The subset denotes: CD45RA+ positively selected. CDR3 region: CASSPGTSRYTF. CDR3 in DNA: TGTGCCAGCAGTCCCGGGACGTCCCGCTACACCTTC.